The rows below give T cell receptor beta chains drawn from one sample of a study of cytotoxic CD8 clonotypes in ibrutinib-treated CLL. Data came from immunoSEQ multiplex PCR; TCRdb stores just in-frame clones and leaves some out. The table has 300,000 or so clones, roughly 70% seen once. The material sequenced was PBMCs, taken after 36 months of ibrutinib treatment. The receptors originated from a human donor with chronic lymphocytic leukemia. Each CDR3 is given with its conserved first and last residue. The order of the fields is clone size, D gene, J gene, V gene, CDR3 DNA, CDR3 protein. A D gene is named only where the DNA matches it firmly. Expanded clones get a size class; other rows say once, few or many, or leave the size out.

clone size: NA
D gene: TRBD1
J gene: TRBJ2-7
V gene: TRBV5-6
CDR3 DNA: TGTGCCAGCAGCTTCTGGACAGGGGGGGAATACGAGCAGTACTTC
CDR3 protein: CASSFWTGGEYEQYF

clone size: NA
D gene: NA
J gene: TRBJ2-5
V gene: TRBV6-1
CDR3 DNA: TGTGCCAGCCCGGGTAGCGGCCGGCGCCAAGAGACCCAGTACTTC
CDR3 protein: CASPGSGRRQETQYF

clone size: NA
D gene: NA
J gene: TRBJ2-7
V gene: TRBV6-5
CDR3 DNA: TGTGCCAGCAGGATGGGGGGAGTTCCCTACGAGCAGTACTTC
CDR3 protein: CASRMGGVPYEQYF

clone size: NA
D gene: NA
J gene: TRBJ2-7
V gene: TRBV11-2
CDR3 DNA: TGTGCCAGCAGCTTAGAGGGACTCCAGCGGCAGTACTTC
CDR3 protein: CASSLEGLQRQYF

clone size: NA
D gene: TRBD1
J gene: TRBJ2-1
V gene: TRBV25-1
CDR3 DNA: TGTGCCAGCCGCCAGGGGGCGGGGAATGAGCAGTTCTTC
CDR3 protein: CASRQGAGNEQFF

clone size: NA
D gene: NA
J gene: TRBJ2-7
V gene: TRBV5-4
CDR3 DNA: TGTGCCAGCAGCTCCAAAGCCAGGGAGCGGAACGAGCAGTACTTC
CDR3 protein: CASSSKARERNEQYF

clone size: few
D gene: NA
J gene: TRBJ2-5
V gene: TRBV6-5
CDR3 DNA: TGTGCCAGCAGTTACTTCGTGGGTTTAGAAGAGACCCAGTACTTC
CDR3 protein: CASSYFVGLEETQYF

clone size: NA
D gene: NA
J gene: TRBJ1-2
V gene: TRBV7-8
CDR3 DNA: TGTGCCAGCAGCCAGACCAGTGGGGTAGATGGCTACACCTTC
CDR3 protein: CASSQTSGVDGYTF

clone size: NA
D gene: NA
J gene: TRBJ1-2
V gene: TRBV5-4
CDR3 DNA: TGTGCCAGCAGCTTGGGATCCCTGACACCTAATGAGCACTATGGCTACACCTTC
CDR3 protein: CASSLGSLTPNEHYGYTF

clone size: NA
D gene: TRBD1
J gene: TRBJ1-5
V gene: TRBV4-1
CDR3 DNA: TGCGCCAGCAGCCCGGGACCGGACAGGCGCTACAATCAGCCCCAGCATTTT
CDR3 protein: CASSPGPDRRYNQPQHF

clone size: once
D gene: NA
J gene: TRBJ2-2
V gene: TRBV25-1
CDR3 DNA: TGTGCCAGCAGAACCGGGTCAAACACCGGGGAGCTGTTTTTT
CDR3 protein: CASRTGSNTGELFF

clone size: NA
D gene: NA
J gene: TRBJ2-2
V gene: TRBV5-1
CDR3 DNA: TGCGCCAGCAGCTTGGTGAAACCCGGGGAGCTGTTTTTT
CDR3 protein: CASSLVKPGELFF

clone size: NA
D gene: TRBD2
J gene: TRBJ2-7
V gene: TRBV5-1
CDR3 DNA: TGCGCCAGCAGCTTGGGACTACTAGCGGGGGACCTCTCCTACGAGCAGTACTTC
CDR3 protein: CASSLGLLAGDLSYEQYF

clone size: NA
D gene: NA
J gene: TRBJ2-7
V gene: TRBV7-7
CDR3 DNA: TGTGCCAGCAGCTTACTTTTCGGGGACGAGCAGTACTTC
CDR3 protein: CASSLLFGDEQYF

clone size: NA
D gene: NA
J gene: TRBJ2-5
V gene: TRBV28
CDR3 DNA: TGTGCCATCTCCCCGGGGAGTCAAGAGACCCAGTACTTC
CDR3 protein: CAISPGSQETQYF

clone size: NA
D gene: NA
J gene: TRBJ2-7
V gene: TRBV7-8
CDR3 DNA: TGTGCCAGCAGCTTAGGGACATTCTACGAGCAGTACTTC
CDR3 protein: CASSLGTFYEQYF

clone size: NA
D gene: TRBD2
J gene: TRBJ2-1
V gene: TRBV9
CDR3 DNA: TGTGCCAGCAGCGGAACCGGGACTAGTGTCGCTGAGCAGTTCTTC
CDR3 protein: CASSGTGTSVAEQFF

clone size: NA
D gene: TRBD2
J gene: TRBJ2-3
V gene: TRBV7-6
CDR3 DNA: TGTGCCAGCAGCTTAGCCCTGACTAGCGCTACGCAGTATTTT
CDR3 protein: CASSLALTSATQYF

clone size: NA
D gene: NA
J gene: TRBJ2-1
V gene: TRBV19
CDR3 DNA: TGTGCCAGTAGTTTTCGGCGAGGAATATACAATGAGCAGTTCTTC
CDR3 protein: CASSFRRGIYNEQFF

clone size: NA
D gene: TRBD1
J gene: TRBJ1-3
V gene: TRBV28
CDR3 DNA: TGTGCCAGCAGACGTGACAGGGACTCTGGAAACACCATATATTTT
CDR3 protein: CASRRDRDSGNTIYF

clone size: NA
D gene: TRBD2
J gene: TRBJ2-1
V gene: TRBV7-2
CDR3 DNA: TGTGCCAGCAGCTGGGCTAGCGGGAGCAATGAGCAGTTCTTC
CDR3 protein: CASSWASGSNEQFF

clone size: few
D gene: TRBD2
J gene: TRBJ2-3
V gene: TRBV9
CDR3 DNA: TGTGCCAGCAGCCTTCCCCCCTTAGCGGGGGGGGACACAGATACGCAGTATTTT
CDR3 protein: CASSLPPLAGGDTDTQYF

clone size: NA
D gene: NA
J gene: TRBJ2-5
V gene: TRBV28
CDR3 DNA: TGTGCCAGCAGTTTTATCTATCCACCAGGAGCCCAAGAGACCCAGTACTTC
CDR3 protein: CASSFIYPPGAQETQYF

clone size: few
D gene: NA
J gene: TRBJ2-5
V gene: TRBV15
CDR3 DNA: TGTGCCACCAGCAGAGACGCAGAGACCCAGTACTTC
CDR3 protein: CATSRDAETQYF

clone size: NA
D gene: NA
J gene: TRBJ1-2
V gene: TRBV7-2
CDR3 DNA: TGTGCCAGCAGCTTAGAGGTCAGAACTAACTATGGCTACACCTTC
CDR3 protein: CASSLEVRTNYGYTF

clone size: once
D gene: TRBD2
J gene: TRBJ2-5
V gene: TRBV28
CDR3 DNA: TGTGCCAGCAGTTTAAGCGGGAGGGCCTGGGTTGAGACCCAGTACTTC
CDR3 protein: CASSLSGRAWVETQYF

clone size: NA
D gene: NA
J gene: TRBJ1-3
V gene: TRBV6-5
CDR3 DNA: TGTGCCAGCAGTTACGGGGTTTCCGGAAACACCATATATTTT
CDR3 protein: CASSYGVSGNTIYF

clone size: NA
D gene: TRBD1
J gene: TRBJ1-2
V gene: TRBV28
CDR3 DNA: TGTGCCAGCAGTTACCGGGACAGCTATGGCTACACCTTC
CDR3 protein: CASSYRDSYGYTF

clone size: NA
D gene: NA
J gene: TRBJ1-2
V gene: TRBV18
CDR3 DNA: TGTGCCAGCTCACCACCGGGGGGTCTTATGGGTCGGCCTGGGAGTGGCTACACCTTC
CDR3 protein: CASSPPGGLMGRPGSGYTF

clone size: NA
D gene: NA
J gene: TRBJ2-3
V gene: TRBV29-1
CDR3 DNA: TGCAGCGTTGCAGTTAGCACAGATACGCAGTATTTT
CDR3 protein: CSVAVSTDTQYF

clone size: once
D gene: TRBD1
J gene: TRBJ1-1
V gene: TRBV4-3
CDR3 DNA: TGCGCCAGCAGCCAACTACGGGACAGGGGGAAAACTGAAGCTTTCTTT
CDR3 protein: CASSQLRDRGKTEAFF

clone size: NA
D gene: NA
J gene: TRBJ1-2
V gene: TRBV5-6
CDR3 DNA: TGTGCCAGCAGCCCCATAGGGTTGGCTAACTATGGCTACACCTTC
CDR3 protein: CASSPIGLANYGYTF

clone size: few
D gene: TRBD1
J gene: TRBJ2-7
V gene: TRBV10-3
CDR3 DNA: TGTGCCATCAGCAGACAGGGGGAAGCCTACGAGCAGTACTTC
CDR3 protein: CAISRQGEAYEQYF

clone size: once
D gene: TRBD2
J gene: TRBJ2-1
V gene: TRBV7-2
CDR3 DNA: TGTGCCAGCAGCAGGACTAGCGGGAGTCCCAATGAGCAGTTCTTC
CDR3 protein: CASSRTSGSPNEQFF

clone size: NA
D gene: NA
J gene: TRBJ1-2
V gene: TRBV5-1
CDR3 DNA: TGCGCCAGCAGCTTGGACACCAGGCCCATAGTTGGCTACACCTTC
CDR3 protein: CASSLDTRPIVGYTF

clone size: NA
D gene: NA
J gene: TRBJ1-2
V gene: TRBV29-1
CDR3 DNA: TGCAGTGAATGGACCGGGGGGTATGGCTACACCTTC
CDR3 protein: CSEWTGGYGYTF

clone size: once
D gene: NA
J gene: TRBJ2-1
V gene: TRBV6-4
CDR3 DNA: TGTGCCAGCAGTGACGGGACCCCGGGCTACAATGAGCAGTTCTTC
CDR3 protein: CASSDGTPGYNEQFF

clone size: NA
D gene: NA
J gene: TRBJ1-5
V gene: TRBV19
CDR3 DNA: TGTGCCACCGGGGGGGGCTATCAGCCCCAGCATTTT
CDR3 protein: CATGGGYQPQHF

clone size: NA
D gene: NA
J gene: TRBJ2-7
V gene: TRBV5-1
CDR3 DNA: TGCGCCAGCAGCTTGGAGCTAGCGTCCTACGAGCAGTACTTC
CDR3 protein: CASSLELASYEQYF

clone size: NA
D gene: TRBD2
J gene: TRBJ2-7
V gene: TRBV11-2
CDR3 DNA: TGTGCCAGCGGCCCGGGGACTAGCGGAGACTACGAGCAGTACTTC
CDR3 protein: CASGPGTSGDYEQYF